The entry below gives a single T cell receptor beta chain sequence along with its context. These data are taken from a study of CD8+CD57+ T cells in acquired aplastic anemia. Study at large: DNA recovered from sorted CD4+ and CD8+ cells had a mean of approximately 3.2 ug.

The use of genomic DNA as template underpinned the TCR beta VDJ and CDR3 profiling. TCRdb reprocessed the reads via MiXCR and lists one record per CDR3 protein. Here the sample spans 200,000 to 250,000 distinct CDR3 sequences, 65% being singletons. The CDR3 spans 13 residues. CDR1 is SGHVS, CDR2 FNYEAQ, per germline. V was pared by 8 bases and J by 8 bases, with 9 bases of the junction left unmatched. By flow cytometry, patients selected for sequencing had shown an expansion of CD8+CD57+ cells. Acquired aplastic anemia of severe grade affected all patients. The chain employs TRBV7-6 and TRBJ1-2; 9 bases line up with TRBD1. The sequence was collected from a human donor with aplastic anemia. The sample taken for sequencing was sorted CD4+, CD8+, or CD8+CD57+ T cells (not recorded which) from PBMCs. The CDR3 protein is CASGSTGGNGYTF. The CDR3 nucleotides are TGTGCCAGCGGGTCGACAGGGGGAAACGGCTACACCTTC.